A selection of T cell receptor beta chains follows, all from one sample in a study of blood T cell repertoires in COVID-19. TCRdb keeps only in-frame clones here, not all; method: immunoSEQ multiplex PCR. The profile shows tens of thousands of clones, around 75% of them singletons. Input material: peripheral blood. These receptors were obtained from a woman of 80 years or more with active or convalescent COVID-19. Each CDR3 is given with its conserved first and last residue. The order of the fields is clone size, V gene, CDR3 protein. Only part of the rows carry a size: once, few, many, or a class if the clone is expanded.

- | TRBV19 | CASTAGGLSINTIYF
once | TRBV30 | CAVLQGTYEQYF
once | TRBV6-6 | CASSGGARSEKLFF
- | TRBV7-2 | CASSRGTSAYNEQFF
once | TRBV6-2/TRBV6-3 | CASSWGTGGYNEQFF
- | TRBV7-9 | CASSFQTYEQYF
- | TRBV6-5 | CASSNRSPLAEAFF
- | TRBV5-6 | CASSFGLAGGRTQYF
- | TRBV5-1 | CASSLVQREQFF
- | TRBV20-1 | CSASVVGLSGANVLTF
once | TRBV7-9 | CASSSGPGAYTEAFF
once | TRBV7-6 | CASSLVAYEQYF
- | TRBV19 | CATSPEPGGPSYEQYF
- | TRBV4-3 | CASSYDSSYNEQFF
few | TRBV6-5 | CASSFAKGVVNTEAFF
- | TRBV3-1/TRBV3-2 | CASSRSGSAAEETQYF
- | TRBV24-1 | CATSDFGVTYNEQFF
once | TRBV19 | CASSMWAGDGYTF
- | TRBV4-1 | CASSEQGRTNEKLFF
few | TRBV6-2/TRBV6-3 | CASSYSTSGAYEQYF
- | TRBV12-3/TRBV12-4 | CASSSWAAYEQYF
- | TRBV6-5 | CASSRDYSYNEQFF
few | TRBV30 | CAHISHRGGEQFF
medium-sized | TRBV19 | CASEADYGYTF
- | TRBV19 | CASSGTGTLIQNQPQHF
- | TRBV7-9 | CASSPLTRQYNEQFF
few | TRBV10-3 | CAISEGLAGRAYEQYF
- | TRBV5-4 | CASTPHPSGGLGETQYF
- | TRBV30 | CAWNRFSGANVLTF
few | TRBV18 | CASSPTGNPGYTF
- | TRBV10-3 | CAISGTANNSPLHF
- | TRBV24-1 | CATSAHGTAETQYF
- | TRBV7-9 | CASSLSVVSNTGELFF
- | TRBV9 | CASSVEGQGKNIQYF
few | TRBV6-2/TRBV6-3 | CASSSSGLGGAQYF
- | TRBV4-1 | CASRGYEGSADTIYF
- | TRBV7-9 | CASSTLQGLGDTQYF
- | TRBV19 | CASSGAVGKETQYF
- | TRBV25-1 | CASSELESTGIQPQHF
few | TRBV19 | CASSSQGYQPQHF
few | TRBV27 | CASSSPRTGTDTQYF
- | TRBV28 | CASKPRGFSGNTIYF